This TCR beta chain was captured in a study of blood T cell repertoires in COVID-19. For the study at large: Samples representing acute and convalescent COVID-19 were sourced from the United States, Italy and Spain. T cells, B-cell-depleted T cells, or PBMCs provided the cDNA or gDNA that served as material.

Sequenced by immunoSEQ multiplex PCR; TCRdb stores in-frame clones only, minus some. This sample has around 200,000 clones, with around 80% found just once. V lost 4 bases, J lost 0 bases, and 2 bases stayed unmatched. The V gene's germline CDR1 is SGHNT and CDR2 YENEEA. The CDR3 contains 16 residues. This clone was found a few times. This chain links TRBV11-3 with TRBJ2-3, with 12 bases matching TRBD2. This TCR was recovered from a human donor in a cohort sampled during active COVID-19. Sample: peripheral blood. CDR3 sequence: CASSSGTSGSTDTQYF. The CDR3 region has the DNA TGTGCCAGCAGCTCGGGGACTAGCGGGAGCACAGATACGCAGTATTTT.